This TCR beta chain originates from a study of T-cell reconstitution after alpha-beta-depleted transplantation in children (dated by TCRdb to 2015 to 2016). A note on the overall study: T-cell immune reconstitution after TCRalphabeta/CD19-depleted allogeneic hematopoietic cell transplantation in children was quantitatively tracked in the study by means of TCR repertoire profiling. The research as a whole found: About two months after transplant, the apparently early recovery of alphabetaT-cell counts reportedly depended on just several hundred clones that had expanded rapidly and came from non-depleted graft cells. In some patients, the high TCRbeta diversity seen at day 60 was put down to recipient T cells and intrathymic progenitors that had survived conditioning. Over subsequent months, a decline in hyperexpanded clone frequencies was noted, and after one year, T-cell counts and TCRbeta diversity were mostly ascribed to newly produced T cells.

The meaning of the sample's treatment or condition label: allogeneic hematopoietic cell transplantation with graft depleted of TCRalphabeta T cells and CD19 B cells. Transplant recipients were children who received TCRalphabeta/CD19-depleted allogeneic hematopoietic cell grafts. Libraries were constructed by PCR. The sequencing machine was an Illumina HiSeq 2500. TCR libraries were prepared with molecular barcoding, using unique molecular identifiers to normalize TCRbeta repertoire quantification. The public sequencing data were trimmed at Q25 with fastp and processed into clonotypes with MiXCR by TCRdb, which kept only in-frame beta chains. All rows with the same CDR3 protein become a single entry with the most common DNA and genes. In this sample the table shows some 600,000 distinct CDR3 sequences, over 10% of which occur a single time. Jointly, the top ten make up over 2% of the sample. Measured from the cysteine to the phenylalanine, the CDR3 is 11 residues long. Only the CDR3 region is kept as DNA, spanning 33 bases read in frame from base 1. V lost 2 bases and J lost 6 bases; the stretch between them is 2 bases long. CDR1 and CDR2 are drawn from the germline V gene: MDHEN, SYDVKM.

Ten or more counts support this clonotype. Its antigen target is currently unknown. No clone much larger than this one lies a single base away; base qualities are absent. The source material was PBMCs, mostly from graft donor cells, sampled 360 days after TCRalphabeta/CD19-depleted stem cell transplant. The receptor comes from a male patient between 10 and 17 years old who had a stem cell transplant for acute myeloid leukemia, so the T cells may come from the graft donor. The chain uses TRBV28 and TRBJ2-1; the D gene identity is not certain. The CDR3 reads CASSLVNEQFF. At the DNA level, the sequence is TGTGCCAGCAGTTTAGTCAATGAGCAGTTCTTC.